This T cell receptor (beta chain) was sequenced during a study of T cells in localized non-small cell lung cancer. Clones were sequenced by immunoSEQ multiplex PCR, and TCRdb holds only the in-frame ones, with some missing. The table shows roughly 72,000 clones, with about 84% occurring only once. Germline V gene data show CDR1 as LNHDA and CDR2 as SQIVND (reference sequence). The CDR3 spans 15 residues. Trimming left V 1 base short and J 5 bases short, with 15 bases between. On this clone itself: The antigen is not known.

Regarding the study as a whole: Appearing in adjacent lung were a median roughly 60 of the top 100 tumor clones. The study sequenced only one region of the tumor. As a result, intratumor heterogeneity could not be excluded and remains possible. Overall survival was longer when the density of T cells in the blood was higher. Peak T cell clonality was found in uninvolved adjacent lung, exceeding tumor.

This material consisted of peripheral blood, taken before any cancer treatment. This receptor was obtained from an older female donor with stage I lung adenocarcinoma. This rearrangement joins TRBV19 to TRBJ2-7; D tentatively reads TRBD1 or TRBD2 (5 bases each). CDR3 protein: CASSIVARRGDEQYF. In DNA, the CDR3 is TGTGCCAGTAGTATAGTCGCCCGAAGAGGGGACGAGCAGTACTTC.